This T cell receptor (beta chain) was observed in a study of T cells in Graves' hyperthyroidism and ophthalmopathy (dated by TCRdb to the late 2010s). Regarding the study in general: Peripheral blood was sampled at the time of initial diagnosis, prior to any treatment. The roughly 100 discovery patients were randomly divided into training and test sets at a 7:3 ratio. Following sampling, methimazole starting at 30 mg daily was given to hyperthyroidism patients, and high-dose intravenous methylprednisolone was given to ophthalmopathy patients. TCR Vbeta CDR3 sequencing of 120 to 150 peripheral blood samples (under 45 ophthalmopathy, roughly 74 hyperthyroidism and approximately 17 progressor patients) is reported in the paper. To identify TCR V-J signatures that set the groups apart, the researchers used a discovery cohort of about a hundred patients, made up of around 42 with Graves' ophthalmopathy and about 60 with stable Graves' hyperthyroidism. An independent validation cohort of around 19 hyperthyroidism patients and about 15 patients who later progressed to ophthalmopathy tested prospective prediction of ophthalmopathy. The study also compared thyroid tissue and blood T-cell repertoires from about 6 Graves' hyperthyroidism patients.

A distance of 15 bases separates the germline ends of V and J, which lose 0 bases and 0 bases respectively. Reading from cysteine to phenylalanine, the CDR3 counts 18 amino acids. The only DNA kept is the CDR3, 54 bases in frame from the first base. CDR1 and CDR2 are read off the germline V gene as MGHRA and YSYEKL. Moderately to severely active disease, a Clinical Activity Score of at least 3, a NOSPECS grade of at least 4, and a duration under 3 months were present in ophthalmopathy patients. Patients with uncontrolled infections, other autoimmune diseases, pregnancy or lactation were excluded. Clinical symptoms, serum thyroxine and TRAb, thyroid ultrasound, and orbital computed tomography formed the basis for the diagnoses. PBMCs were separated from 7.5 to 10 ml of fresh peripheral blood using Ficoll-Paque density gradient centrifugation. Total RNA was extracted using Trizol reagent, and RNA quality was assessed on an Agilent 2100 Bioanalyzer.

The TCR beta CDR3 regions were amplified from the RNA transcripts. The first round of RT-PCR for the TCR CDR3 was performed with the HTBI primer set and the Qiagen OneStep RT-PCR kit. Libraries were constructed in a second round of multiplex PCR, after which size selection and purification were performed. Sequencing of the libraries was done on an Illumina HiSeq2000 using paired-end 100 bp reads. As for how the authors treated the data: SOAPnuke was used to process the raw data, removing reads that contained adapters or uncalled bases, had a mean Phred below 15, or lacked an exact match to the constant primer or identifier. COPE v1.2.5 was used to merge high-quality paired reads, and clonotypes were defined as unique nucleotide sequences. MiTCR v1.1 was used to align clonotypes to the IMGT TRBV, TRBD and TRBJ reference segments. Analysis was restricted to V-J combinations with a frequency above 0.0001, which covered over 98% of repertoires. The TCS score was defined as F50 (clonal expansion) divided by E x V (chaos), with BLOSUM62-based TCRdist calculated between CDR3 peptides within each V-J. Welch's t-statistics and random forest reduced 450 to 600 V-J features to under 15, which were used in a naive Bayes classifier (R e1071). TCRdb passed the public sequencing reads through fastp at Q25 and MiXCR, retaining productive beta sequences. Rows are combined by CDR3 protein, so each entry shows the most common genes and DNA. It is TCRdb's table, rather than the study itself, that gives the V and J calls and clone size. In all, the sample holds nearly 250,000 distinct CDR3 sequences, and over 20% of those were seen once. In total, the top ten clones hold about 40% of the sample.

Paper-wide results and their limitations: Most expanded thyroid clonotypes (frequency above 0.001) were also detected in blood, a finding suggesting that blood repertoires may reflect thyroid immune responses. In cross-validation, a model built on a 13 V-J signature told ophthalmopathy apart from stable hyperthyroidism with 85% to 90% sensitivity and 81% to 82% specificity, and in testing the same model reached 80%/75%. In validation, the model predicted progression to ophthalmopathy with over 65% sensitivity and less than 80% specificity, a median of about 6.7 months before onset. Sample size was not statistically predetermined, and investigators were not blinded to group allocation.

Notes on this clonotype: The clone's antigen remains unknown. Base qualities are not at hand, and no much larger clone is one base apart.

The sample consisted of blood. Recombination connected TRBV4-1 to TRBJ1-3; TRBD1 is a weak D gene call, 5 bases matching. The receptor comes from a woman aged 35 to 49 with Graves' ophthalmopathy. The DNA reads TGCGCCAGCAGCCAAGACGGGCCCCGCGGGGGCTCTGGAAACACCATATATTTT. Translated, this gives CASSQDGPRGGSGNTIYF.